The 20 T cell receptor beta chains below come from one sample, sequenced in a study of blood T cell repertoires in COVID-19. Assay used: immunoSEQ multiplex PCR; TCRdb lists only in-frame clones, some missing. This table holds about 300,000 clones, roughly 88% found once. The sequencing sample was made of PBMCs or T cells enriched from blood (not recorded which). Receptors originate from a man aged 30-40 years who had recovered from COVID-19.

The rearrangement links TRBV6-5 to TRBJ1-6, with D maybe TRBD1 (6 bases). The germline gives CDR1 MNHEY, CDR2 SVGAGI. This CDR3 spans 14 amino acids. Between the trimmed V and J ends, which lost 1 base and 7 bases, there was a span of 8 bases. CDR3 nucleotide sequence: TGTGCCAGCAGTTACTGGCAGGGGAATTCACCCCTCCACTTT. As protein: CASSYWQGNSPLHF.

V and J are TRBV30 and TRBJ2-7; a weak D match, TRBD1 (6 bases). CDR1 and CDR2 (germline): GTSNPN, SVGIG (reference sequence). Between the trimmed V and J ends, which lost 5 bases and 2 bases, there was a span of 13 bases. The CDR3 consists of 13 residues. The CDR3 loop is CAWAHDRPYEQYF. The CDR3 DNA reads as TGTGCCTGGGCCCATGACAGGCCCTACGAGCAGTACTTC.

In this sample, this clone turned up once. This sequence joins TRBV4-1 and TRBJ1-3; 8 nucleotides agree with TRBD1. Germline V lookup: CDR1 MGHRA, CDR2 YSYEKL. The CDR3 is 15 amino acids. Germline trimming cut 2 bases from V and 3 bases from J; bases unmatched to any gene: 3. CDR3 protein: CASSQPTGVGNTIYF. The DNA of the CDR3 is TGCGCCAGCAGCCAACCGACAGGGGTTGGAAACACCATATATTTT.

This clone was counted between two and nine times. The chain recombines TRBV14 with TRBJ1-1; no clear D. V lost 0 bases to trimming and J lost 3 bases, with 11 bases between them. CDR1 is SGHDN and CDR2 is FVKESK in the germline V gene. The length of the CDR3 is 15 residues. CDR3 in DNA: TGTGCCAGCAGCCAAGATGGTTATGCGGACACTGAAGCTTTCTTT. Translated, it gives CASSQDGYADTEAFF.

The chain uses TRBV9 and TRBJ2-7; TRBD1 matches at 8 bases. Trimming at V came to 0 bases and at J to 6 bases, leaving 14 bases not matched to a gene. The germline gives CDR1 SGDLS, CDR2 YYNGEE. This CDR3 has 17 amino acids. The DNA for the CDR3 is TGTGCCAGCAGCGTAGAGGGGGTGGGGACAGGAGCGGGCGAGCAGTACTTC. This codes for CASSVEGVGTGAGEQYF.

The chain combines TRBV11-2 with TRBJ2-7; weak D call: TRBD1 (6 bases). Trimming took off 3 bases at V and 0 bases at J, with 21 bases between the two ends. The CDR3 spans 18 residues. Germline V gives CDR1 SGHAT, CDR2 FQNNGV. CDR3: CASSFWGHSRKSSYEQYF. CDR3 bases: TGTGCCAGCAGCTTTTGGGGACACTCCAGGAAGAGCTCCTACGAGCAGTACTTC.

This chain connects TRBV4-3 to TRBJ1-2; D gene uncertain. Trimming took off 0 bases at V and 0 bases at J, with 5 bases between the two ends. The CDR3 consists of 14 residues. CDR1 and CDR2 from the germline V gene are LGHNA and YSLEER. The CDR3 coding sequence is TGCGCCAGCAGCCAAGAACTGACTAACTATGGCTACACCTTC. Encoded protein: CASSQELTNYGYTF.

The chain is built from TRBV7-2 and TRBJ2-7, with 13 bases aligning to TRBD2. Trimming removed 0 bases from V and 3 bases from J; junction bases left unmatched: 2. The V gene's germline CDR1 is SGHTA and CDR2 FQGNSA. The CDR3 runs 16 residues. CDR3 amino acids: CASSLAGLAGNYEQYF. In DNA form, the CDR3 reads TGTGCCAGCAGCTTAGCGGGACTAGCGGGGAACTACGAGCAGTACTTC.

J is TRBJ1-1 and V is TRBV29-1, with D hard to call. The CDR3 length is 12 residues. In germline, CDR1 is SQVTM, CDR2 ANQGSEA. V shed 5 bases and J shed 5 bases, with 12 bases lying between them. This CDR3 reads CSVYRERTEAFF. The CDR3 DNA follows: TGCAGCGTTTACCGGGAGAGAACTGAAGCTTTCTTT.

The chain is built from TRBV3-1 (or the pseudogene TRBV3-2) and TRBJ1-2; no clear D gene. This CDR3 has 15 amino acids. Germline CDR1 reads LGHDT; CDR2 reads YNNKEL (reference sequence). Trimming cost V 1 base and J 7 bases, with 16 bases left between them. The CDR3 loop is CASSQGPSGLSGYTF. CDR3 coding DNA: TGTGCCAGCAGCCAAGGGCCCTCAGGACTCTCTGGCTACACCTTC.

CDR3 coding DNA: TGTGCCAGCAGCTTAGTTAGGCAGGGGGCCTTCGGGGAGCTGTTTTTT. Protein sequence: CASSLVRQGAFGELFF. The J gene is TRBJ2-2, the V gene TRBV7-8; 8 nucleotides line up with TRBD1. Germline V lookup: CDR1 SGHVS, CDR2 FQNEAQ. There are 16 residues in the CDR3. V was clipped by 1 base and J by 7 bases; unmatched bases: 8.

This chain connects TRBV9 to TRBJ2-1; 11 positions agree with TRBD1. This CDR3 is built from 16 residues. Trimming took 4 bases from V and 2 from J; bases not matched to a gene: 5. Germline V gene sequence: CDR1 SGDLS, CDR2 YYNGEE. Written as DNA, the CDR3 is TGTGCCAGCAGCTCCCGGACAGGGGGCGCCTACAATGAGCAGTTCTTC. Encoded protein: CASSSRTGGAYNEQFF.

The chain recombines TRBV3-1 (or the pseudogene TRBV3-2) with TRBJ1-1; 7 bases map to TRBD1. With V trimmed by 2 bases and J by 6 bases, 9 bases remained unmatched. Germline V lookup: CDR1 LGHDT, CDR2 YNNKEL (reference sequence). CDR3 size: 15 residues. CDR3: CASSQRDSGSAEAFF. The CDR3 DNA follows: TGTGCCAGCAGCCAAAGGGACAGCGGTTCGGCTGAAGCTTTCTTT.

The chain has TRBV12-5 and TRBJ2-7; the D gene is possibly TRBD1 (6 bases). V shed 6 bases and J shed 0 bases, with 12 bases lying between them. Germline loops: CDR1 LGHNT, CDR2 FRNRAP. The CDR3 covers 14 residues. CDR3 sequence: CASGQGHTSYEQYF. The DNA for the CDR3 is TGTGCTAGTGGCCAGGGACATACCTCCTACGAGCAGTACTTC.

The genes are TRBV9 and TRBJ2-5; D ambiguous. The CDR3 covers 13 residues. Germline-derived CDR1 and CDR2 are SGDLS and YYNGEE. The V and J ends lost 0 bases and 1 base respectively, with 4 bases between them. This chain's CDR3 is CASSVAVQETQYF. CDR3 coding DNA: TGTGCCAGCAGCGTAGCGGTCCAAGAGACCCAGTACTTC.

V gene TRBV25-1 combines with J gene TRBJ1-2; D may be TRBD1 (6 bases). CDR1 is MGHDK, CDR2 SYGVNS, per germline. The CDR3 is made up of 17 amino acids. Between the trimmed V and J ends, which lost 6 bases and 0 bases, there was a span of 20 bases. The CDR3 DNA reads TGTGCCAGCAGCCAGACCACCACCGGGACAACTAACTATGGCTACACCTTC. Its protein product is CASSQTTTGTTNYGYTF.

This clone showed up just a few times. The gene calls are TRBV5-5 and TRBJ2-5; 9 bases map to TRBD2. V dropped 2 bases and J dropped 1; count of bases not matched to a gene: 3. Germline V CDR1 and CDR2: SGHKS, YYEKEE (reference sequence). CDR3 length equals 15 residues. CDR3 sequence reads: CASSFLLAGQETQYF. Written as DNA, the CDR3 is TGTGCCAGCAGCTTCCTACTAGCGGGCCAAGAGACCCAGTACTTC.

This clone was counted once. The chain links TRBV12-3 or TRBV12-4 to TRBJ2-1; 9 bases match TRBD1. V was pared by 7 bases and J by 5 bases, with 3 bases of the junction left unmatched. CDR3 length: 13 amino acids. CDR3 residues: CASTRTGDNEQFF. The CDR3 bases are TGTGCCAGCACCCGGACAGGGGACAATGAGCAGTTCTTC.

The rearrangement links TRBV25-1 to TRBJ2-6, with 7 bases identical to TRBD2. Per the germline V gene, CDR1 is MGHDK and CDR2 is SYGVNS. Trimming took 1 base from V and 3 from J; bases not matched to a gene: 3. The CDR3 consists of 16 residues. The CDR3 sequence is CASSEFGGNGANVLTF. CDR3 coding DNA: TGTGCCAGCAGTGAATTCGGGGGGAATGGGGCCAACGTCCTGACTTTC.

The gene calls are TRBV5-8 and TRBJ1-5, with D unresolved. The germline CDR1 and CDR2 sequences are SGHTS and YDEGEE. This CDR3 comprises 15 residues. The ends were cut back, 0 bases at V and 6 bases at J, with 13 bases in the middle. CDR3 region: CASSLAGFGGQPQHF. The DNA for the CDR3 is TGTGCCAGCAGCTTGGCTGGGTTCGGCGGTCAGCCCCAGCATTTT.